This T cell receptor beta chain was captured in a study of blood T cell repertoires in COVID-19 (dated by TCRdb to 2018 to 2021). Concerning the study at large: Samples from collaborators originated in the United States, Italy and Spain and spanned both the acute and convalescent phases of COVID-19. The prospective study material was composed of cDNA or gDNA derived from T cells, B-cell-depleted T cells, or PBMCs. A freely available public database, intended as a resource for researchers studying the immune response to SARS-CoV-2, is where the repertoires were released. HLA class I and class II types, where available, came from metadata supplied by the sample provider rather than from assay-based typing. A de-identified subject ID, COVID-19 status, age in years and sex were almost always included in the sample metadata. The samples were drawn from two sources: the first 160 participants of the ongoing ImmuneRACE study, and approximately 1,300 subjects contributed by 6 global collaborators. Subjects who had been exposed to COVID-19, were actively infected with it, or had recovered from it provided the deeply sampled blood TCRbeta repertoires that made up the dataset.

The collaborating institutions used their own protocols to collect whole blood in K2EDTA tubes. For TCRbeta analysis, collaborator samples were shipped as frozen whole blood, as isolated PBMCs, or as DNA extracted from either sample type. Comment on this clone: No antigen is known for it. No quality values exist for individual bases; no much larger clone is one base distant.

The investigation overall reported the following: How much clinical and demographic metadata was included differed by source and by participant, and the metadata was provided uncurated.

Here V drops 2 bases and J drops 5 bases, and the junction holds 7 bases not matched to any gene. CDR1 and CDR2, per the germline V gene, are KGHSH and LQKENI. Taken from cysteine to phenylalanine, the CDR3 has 16 residues. Solely the CDR3 DNA is kept, with 48 bases framed from the first base. TCRbeta CDR3 regions were amplified from genomic DNA by means of the immunoSEQ Assay, a bias-controlled multiplex PCR. Regarding the original processing steps: Within the assay, amplification of reference gene primers was used to estimate how many nucleated cells each sample contained. To quantify the absolute abundance of each unique TCRbeta CDR3 rearrangement, sequence reads were collapsed and filtered. For each sample, productive Simpson clonality was calculated as the square root of Simpson's diversity index across productive rearrangements. In TCRdb, the immuneACCESS table is reduced to in-frame sequences with V and J assigned. These tables do not hold every clone; where another copy was compared, an unresolved V gene accounts for under half, and the others remain unexplained. V, J and clone size reflect that table, while D and trimming were determined from the DNA. The sample yields tens of thousands of clones; roughly three quarters were counted once. Around 11% of the sample is taken by the ten largest.

Input material: peripheral blood. The chain is encoded by TRBV18 joined to TRBJ2-3, with 10 bases aligning to TRBD1. This clonotype was sampled from a man aged 65-85 years with acute or convalescent COVID-19. The CDR3 region has the sequence CASSPRQGASGDTQYF. The nucleotides are TGTGCCAGCTCACCAAGACAGGGGGCGAGTGGAGATACGCAGTATTTT.